This TCR beta chain was profiled in a study of blood T cells in healthy people across ages. A second PCR, run for roughly 7 to 11 cycles, used a sample-barcoded 5' primer plus a J-beta primer mix. TCRdb independently ran MiXCR on the 5' RACE reads; one entry per CDR3 protein. The sample holds 1,300,000 or so distinct CDR3 sequences; roughly 59% are singletons and the top ten take about 6.7%. Germline V gene data show CDR1 as SGHDN and CDR2 as FVKESK. J was trimmed by 6 bases and V by 5 bases; bases with no gene match: 14. This CDR3 is built from 16 residues. Peripheral blood from each donor was collected in a volume of approximately 10 milliliters.

The chain employs TRBV14 and TRBJ2-3, with 7 bases fitting TRBD1. Sequencing input: blood. This receptor was obtained from a man younger than 35 in good health. CDR3 nucleotide sequence: TGTGCCAGCAGCAGGGGACAGTACGACCACACTGATACGCAGTATTTT. This gives the protein CASSRGQYDHTDTQYF.